The sample holds many counts of the clone carrying this T cell receptor beta chain. Germline is not matched at one junction end, which may reflect a read error. Germline V gene data show CDR1 as MNHEY and CDR2 as SVGAGI. The CDR3 contains 14 residues. The data were obtained in a study of Graves' ophthalmopathy and Graves' hyperthyroidism. The study amplified TCR beta CDR3 regions using RNA transcripts. HTBI primers served in a first-round RT-PCR, which a second-round multiplex PCR followed. One entry per CDR3 protein results from TCRdb running MiXCR on the multiplex PCR reads. Of about 400,000 distinct CDR3 sequences listed, roughly 18% are singletons.

Sequences were obtained from peripheral blood. This clonotype was sampled from a woman younger than 30 with Graves' ophthalmopathy. The rearrangement joins TRBV6-5 to TRBJ1-1; D call uncertain. CDR3: CVSSYSEAATEAFF. Here the CDR3 DNA reads TGTGTCAGCAGTTACTCTGAAGCGGCGACTGAAGCTTTCTTT.